The 7 T cell receptor beta chains presented below share a single source sample, sequenced in a study of blood T cell repertoires in COVID-19. TCRdb keeps only in-frame clones here, not all; method: immunoSEQ multiplex PCR. Of roughly 220,000 clones in the sample, about 86% were seen once. The sequenced material came from peripheral blood. These TCRs come from a woman aged 25 to 39 who had recovered from COVID-19.

CDR3 region: CASRTVSGNTEAFF. Written as DNA, the CDR3 is TGTGCCAGCAGAACGGTAAGCGGGAACACTGAAGCTTTCTTT. J is TRBJ1-1 and V is TRBV6-5, with D unclear. In germline, CDR1 is MNHEY, CDR2 SVGAGI. V was trimmed by 6 bases and J by 1 base, leaving 12 bases between them. This CDR3 spans 14 amino acids.

This rearrangement joins TRBV27 to TRBJ2-7; 9 bases agree with TRBD2. This CDR3 contains 15 residues. V trimming: 4 bases; J trimming: 4 bases; junction bases outside the gene matches: 8. Germline CDR1 reads MNHEY; CDR2 reads SMNVEV (reference sequence). The CDR3 protein is CASSSRASGVYEQYF. As DNA, the CDR3 is TGTGCCAGCAGTTCGAGGGCTAGCGGGGTGTACGAGCAGTACTTC.

This chain joins TRBV5-6 and TRBJ2-7; 9 nucleotides align to TRBD1. V shed 6 bases, J shed 2 bases, and the junction held 6 bases outside the gene matches. Germline CDR1 reads SGHDT; CDR2 reads YYEEEE. The CDR3 length is 14 residues. As DNA, the CDR3 is TGTGCCAGCAACAGGGACAGGGCCCCCTACGAGCAGTACTTC. It yields the protein CASNRDRAPYEQYF.

The genes are TRBV28 and TRBJ2-5; tentative D call: TRBD2 (6 bases). This CDR3 has 14 amino acids. Germline CDR1 reads MDHEN; CDR2 reads SYDVKM. With 9 bases removed from V and 5 bases from J, the gap between germline ends came to 19 bases. The DNA of the CDR3 is TGTGCCAGTTCTGGACTAATAAACATGGAGACCCAGTACTTC. Amino acid sequence: CASSGLINMETQYF.

The chain combines TRBV27 with TRBJ2-7; 14 bases are a match to TRBD2. V trimming: 6 bases; J trimming: 0 bases; junction bases outside the gene matches: 7. The CDR3 loop spans 17 amino acids. Germline V lookup: CDR1 MNHEY, CDR2 SMNVEV (reference sequence). CDR3 nucleotides: TGTGCCAGCAGCCCGGGACTAGCGGGAGAGAGCTCCTACGAGCAGTACTTC. This codes for CASSPGLAGESSYEQYF.

The chain couples TRBV9 to TRBJ2-1; possibly TRBD2 for D (5 bases). V lost 3 bases to trimming and J lost 9 bases, with 16 bases between them. The germline V gene encodes CDR1 SGDLS and CDR2 YYNGEE. The CDR3 extends over 14 amino acids. CDR3 sequence reads: CASSGTPFGLEQFF. For the CDR3, the DNA is TGTGCCAGCAGCGGGACTCCCTTTGGGCTTGAGCAGTTCTTC.

A single count supports this clone. CDR3 amino acids: CASSLGLATNEQFF. In nucleotides, the CDR3 is TGTGCCAGCAGCTTGGGCCTAGCAACAAATGAGCAGTTCTTC. This chain links TRBV7-3 with TRBJ2-1, with D maybe TRBD2 (5 bases). The CDR3 runs to 14 residues. CDR1 is SGHTA and CDR2 is FQGTGA in the germline V gene. The V end was cut by 3 bases, the J end by 7 bases, with 13 bases between.